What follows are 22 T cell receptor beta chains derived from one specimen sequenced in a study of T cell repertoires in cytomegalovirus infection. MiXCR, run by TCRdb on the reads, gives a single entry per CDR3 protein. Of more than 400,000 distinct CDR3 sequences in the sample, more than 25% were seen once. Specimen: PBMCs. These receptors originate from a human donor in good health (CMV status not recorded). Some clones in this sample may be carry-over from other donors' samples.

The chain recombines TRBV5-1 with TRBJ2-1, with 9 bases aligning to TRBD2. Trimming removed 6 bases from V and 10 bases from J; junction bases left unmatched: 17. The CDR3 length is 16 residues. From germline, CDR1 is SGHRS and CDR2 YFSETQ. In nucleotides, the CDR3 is TGCGCCAGCAAGGGCTTTTTAGGGTCTAGCGGGACCGAGCAGTTCTTC. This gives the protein CASKGFLGSSGTEQFF.

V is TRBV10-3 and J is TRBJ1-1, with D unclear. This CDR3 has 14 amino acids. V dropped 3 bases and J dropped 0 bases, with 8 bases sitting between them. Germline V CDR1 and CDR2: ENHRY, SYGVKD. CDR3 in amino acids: CAISDSLMNTEAFF. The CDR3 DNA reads TGTGCCATCAGTGACAGCTTGATGAACACTGAAGCTTTCTTT.

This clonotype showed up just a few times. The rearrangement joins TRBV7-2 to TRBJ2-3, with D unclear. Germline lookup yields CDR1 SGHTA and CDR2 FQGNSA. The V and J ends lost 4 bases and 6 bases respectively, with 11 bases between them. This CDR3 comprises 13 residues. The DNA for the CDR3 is TGTGCCAGCAGCTCCCCTCCCTCGGATACGCAGTATTTT. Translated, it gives CASSSPPSDTQYF. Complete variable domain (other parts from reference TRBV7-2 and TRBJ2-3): GAGVSQSPSNKVTEKGKDVELRCDPISGHTALYWYRQSLGQGLEFLIYFQGNSAPDKSGLPSDRFSAERTGGSVSTLTIQRTQQEDSAVYLCASSSPPSDTQYFGPGTRLTVL.

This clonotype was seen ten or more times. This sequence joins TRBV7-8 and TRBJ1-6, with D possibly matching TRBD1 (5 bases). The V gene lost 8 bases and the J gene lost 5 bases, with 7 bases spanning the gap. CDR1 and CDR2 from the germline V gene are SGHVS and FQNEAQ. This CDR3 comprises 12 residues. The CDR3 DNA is TGTGCCAGCGGGGCAGATAATTCACCCCTCCACTTT. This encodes CASGADNSPLHF.

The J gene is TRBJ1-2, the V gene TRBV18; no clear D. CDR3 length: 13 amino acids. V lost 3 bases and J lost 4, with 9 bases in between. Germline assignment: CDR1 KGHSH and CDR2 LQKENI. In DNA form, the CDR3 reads TGTGCCAGCTCACCTGAGAGCGGCTATGGCTACACCTTC. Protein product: CASSPESGYGYTF.

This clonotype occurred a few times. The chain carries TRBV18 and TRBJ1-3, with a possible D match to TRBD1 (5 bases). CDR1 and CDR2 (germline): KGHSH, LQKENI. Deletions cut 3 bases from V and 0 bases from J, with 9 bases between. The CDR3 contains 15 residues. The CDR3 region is CASSPREGSGNTIYF. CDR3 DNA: TGTGCCAGCTCACCCAGGGAAGGCTCTGGAAACACCATATATTTT.

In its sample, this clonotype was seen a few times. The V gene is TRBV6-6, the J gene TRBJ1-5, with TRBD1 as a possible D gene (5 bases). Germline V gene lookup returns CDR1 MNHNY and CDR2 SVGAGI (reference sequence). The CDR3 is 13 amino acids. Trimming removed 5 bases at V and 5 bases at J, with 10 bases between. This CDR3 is CASSARRDQPQHF. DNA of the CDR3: TGTGCCAGCAGTGCCCGCAGGGATCAGCCCCAGCATTTT.

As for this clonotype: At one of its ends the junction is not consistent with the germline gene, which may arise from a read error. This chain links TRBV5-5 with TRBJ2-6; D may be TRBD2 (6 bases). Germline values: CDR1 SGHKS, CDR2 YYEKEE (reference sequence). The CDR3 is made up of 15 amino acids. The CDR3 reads CVSSRLGPGANVLTF. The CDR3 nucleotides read TGTGTCAGCAGCCGACTAGGGCCTGGGGCCAACGTCCTGACTTTC.

In DNA, the CDR3 is TGTGCCAGCAGCCAAGCGGGACTGAGCTCCTACAATGAGCAGTTCTTC. Translating it yields CASSQAGLSSYNEQFF. V gene TRBV14 combines with J gene TRBJ2-1; tentatively, D is TRBD2 (6 bases). Germline loops: CDR1 SGHDN, CDR2 FVKESK. Trimming shortened V by 1 base and J by 0 bases, and 10 bases separated the two germline ends. The CDR3 spans 16 residues.

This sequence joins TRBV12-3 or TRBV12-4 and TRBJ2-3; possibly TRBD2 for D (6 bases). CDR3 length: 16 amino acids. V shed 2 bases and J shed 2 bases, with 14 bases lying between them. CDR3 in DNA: TGTGCCAGCAGTTTAAGGGTAGCGGTATTCACAGATACGCAGTATTTT. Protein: CASSLRVAVFTDTQYF.

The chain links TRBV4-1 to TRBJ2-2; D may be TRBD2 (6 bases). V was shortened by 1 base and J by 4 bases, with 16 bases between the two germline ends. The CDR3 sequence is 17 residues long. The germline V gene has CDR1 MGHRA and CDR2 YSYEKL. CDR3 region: CASSQADARGSTGELFF. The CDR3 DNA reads TGCGCCAGCAGCCAAGCCGATGCTCGGGGGAGCACCGGGGAGCTGTTTTTT.

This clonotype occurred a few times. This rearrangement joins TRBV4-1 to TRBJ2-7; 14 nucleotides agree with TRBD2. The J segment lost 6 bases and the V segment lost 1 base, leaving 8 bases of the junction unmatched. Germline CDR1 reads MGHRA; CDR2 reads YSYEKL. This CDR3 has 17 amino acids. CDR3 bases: TGCGCCAGCAGCCAAGTCTCCAAGGGACTAGCGGGAGTCGAGCAGTACTTC. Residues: CASSQVSKGLAGVEQYF.

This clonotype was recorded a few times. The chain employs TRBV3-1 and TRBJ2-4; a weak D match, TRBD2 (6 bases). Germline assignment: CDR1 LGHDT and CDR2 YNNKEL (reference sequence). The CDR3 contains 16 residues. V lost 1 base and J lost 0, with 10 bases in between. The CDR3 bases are TGTGCCAGCAGCCAAGGTAGCGGATTAGCCAAAAACATTCAGTACTTC. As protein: CASSQGSGLAKNIQYF.

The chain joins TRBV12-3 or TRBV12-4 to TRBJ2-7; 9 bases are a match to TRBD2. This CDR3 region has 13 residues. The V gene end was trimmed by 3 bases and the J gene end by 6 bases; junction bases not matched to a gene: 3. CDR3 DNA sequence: TGTGCCAGCAGTTTCGGCGGGAGGGGCGAGCAGTACTTC. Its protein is CASSFGGRGEQYF.

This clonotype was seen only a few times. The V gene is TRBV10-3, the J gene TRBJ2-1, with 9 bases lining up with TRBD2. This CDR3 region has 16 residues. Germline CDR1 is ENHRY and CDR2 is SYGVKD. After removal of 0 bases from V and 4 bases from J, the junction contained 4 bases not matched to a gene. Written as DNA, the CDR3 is TGTGCCATCAGTGAGTCTGGCGGGAGGGGGTACAATGAGCAGTTCTTC. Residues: CAISESGGRGYNEQFF.

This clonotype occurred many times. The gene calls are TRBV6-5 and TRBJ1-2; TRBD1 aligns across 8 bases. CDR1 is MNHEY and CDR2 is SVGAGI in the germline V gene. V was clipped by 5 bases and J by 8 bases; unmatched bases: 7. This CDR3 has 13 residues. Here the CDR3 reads CASSTGQGRGYTF. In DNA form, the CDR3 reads TGTGCCAGCAGTACCGGACAGGGAAGGGGCTACACCTTC.

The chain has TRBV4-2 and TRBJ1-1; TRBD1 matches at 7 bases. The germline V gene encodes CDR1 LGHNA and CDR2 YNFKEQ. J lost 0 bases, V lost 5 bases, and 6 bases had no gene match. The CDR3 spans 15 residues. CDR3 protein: CASSELTGMNTEAFF. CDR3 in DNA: TGTGCCAGCAGCGAACTGACAGGGATGAACACTGAAGCTTTCTTT.

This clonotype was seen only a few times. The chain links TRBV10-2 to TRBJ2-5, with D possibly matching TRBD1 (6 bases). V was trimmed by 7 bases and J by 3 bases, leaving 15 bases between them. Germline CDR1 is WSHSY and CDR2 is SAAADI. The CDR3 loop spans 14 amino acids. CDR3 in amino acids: CASTETNREETQYF. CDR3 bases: TGCGCCAGCACCGAGACGAACAGGGAAGAGACCCAGTACTTC.

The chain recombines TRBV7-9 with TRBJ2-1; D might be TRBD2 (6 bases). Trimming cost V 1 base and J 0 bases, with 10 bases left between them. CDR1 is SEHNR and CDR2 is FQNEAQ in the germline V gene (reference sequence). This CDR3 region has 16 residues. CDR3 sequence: CASSLDAGSSYNEQFF. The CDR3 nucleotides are TGTGCCAGCAGCTTAGATGCGGGGAGCTCCTACAATGAGCAGTTCTTC.

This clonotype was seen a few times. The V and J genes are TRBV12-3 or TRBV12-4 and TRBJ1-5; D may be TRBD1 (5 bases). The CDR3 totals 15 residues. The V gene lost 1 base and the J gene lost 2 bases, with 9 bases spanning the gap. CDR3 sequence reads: CASSLVGERNQPQHF. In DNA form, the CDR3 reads TGTGCCAGCAGTTTAGTGGGGGAACGCAATCAGCCCCAGCATTTT.

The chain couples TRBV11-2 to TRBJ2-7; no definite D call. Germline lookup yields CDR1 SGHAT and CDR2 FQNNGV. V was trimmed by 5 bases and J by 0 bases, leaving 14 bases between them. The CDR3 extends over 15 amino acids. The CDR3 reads CASSRTDRSSYEQYV. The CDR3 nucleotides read TGTGCCAGCAGCCGAACAGACCGGAGCTCCTACGAGCAGTACGTC.

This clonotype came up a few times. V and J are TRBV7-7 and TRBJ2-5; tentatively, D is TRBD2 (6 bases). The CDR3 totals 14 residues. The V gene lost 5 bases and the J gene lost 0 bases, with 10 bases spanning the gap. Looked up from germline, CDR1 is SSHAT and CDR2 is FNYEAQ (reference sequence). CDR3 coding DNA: TGTGCCAGCAGCCGCGGGGAGCACCAAGAGACCCAGTACTTC. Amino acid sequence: CASSRGEHQETQYF.